The 24 T cell receptor beta chains reported below all come from one sample, sequenced in a study of T cell repertoires in cytomegalovirus infection. From the reads, TCRdb called clonotypes with MiXCR, one entry per CDR3 protein. Here the sample spans more than 140,000 distinct CDR3 sequences, approximately 5.9% being singletons. Material for sequencing was PBMCs. These receptor sequences come from a human donor in good health (CMV status not recorded). Some clones in this sample may be carry-over from other donors' samples.

In this sample, this clonotype turned up many times. The J gene is TRBJ2-7, the V gene TRBV6-6; D unclear. The germline CDR1 and CDR2 sequences are MNHNY and SVGAGI (reference sequence). The CDR3 loop spans 14 amino acids. Trimming stripped 2 bases from V and 0 bases from J, with 8 bases between. CDR3 residues: CASSYGQDSYEQYF. The DNA of the CDR3 is TGTGCCAGCAGTTACGGGCAGGACTCCTACGAGCAGTACTTC.

This clonotype was picked up many times. This chain links TRBV12-3 or TRBV12-4 with TRBJ1-5; D is possibly TRBD1 (6 bases). CDR3 length equals 15 residues. Trimming stripped 3 bases from V and 6 bases from J, with 15 bases between. The CDR3 DNA follows: TGTGCCAGCAGTTTCCGGGGAGGGACAATTCAGCCCCAGCATTTT. Residues: CASSFRGGTIQPQHF.

This clonotype was counted at least ten times. V gene TRBV7-2 combines with J gene TRBJ2-1; D may match TRBD1 or TRBD2 (5 bases each). V was trimmed by 1 base and J by 9 bases, leaving 7 bases between them. The V gene's germline CDR1 is SGHTA and CDR2 FQGNSA. This CDR3 spans 12 amino acids. The chain's CDR3 is CASSLVGVEQFF. DNA for the CDR3: TGTGCCAGCAGCTTAGTGGGGGTTGAGCAGTTCTTC.

This clonotype has at least ten counts. This chain uses TRBV7-2 with TRBJ1-1; D ambiguous. V was trimmed by 5 bases and J by 0 bases, leaving 13 bases between them. The germline CDR1 and CDR2 sequences are SGHTA and FQGNSA. This CDR3 is built from 15 residues. The CDR3 nucleotides read TGTGCCAGCAGCCTTCGCGGCAGGTTGAACACTGAAGCTTTCTTT. Protein: CASSLRGRLNTEAFF.

This clonotype has ten or more counts. The gene calls are TRBV12-3 or TRBV12-4 and TRBJ2-1; D not certain. Between the trimmed V and J ends, which lost 4 bases and 4 bases, there was a span of 5 bases. This CDR3 is built from 12 residues. CDR3 in amino acids: CASSWGYNEQFF. CDR3 in DNA: TGTGCCAGCAGTTGGGGTTACAATGAGCAGTTCTTC.

This clonotype was recorded many times. V is TRBV29-1 and J is TRBJ2-7; D possibly corresponds to TRBD1 (6 bases). The CDR3 spans 12 residues. Trimming shortened V by 2 bases and J by 9 bases, and 14 bases separated the two germline ends. Per the germline V gene, CDR1 is SQVTM and CDR2 is ANQGSEA. For the CDR3, the DNA is TGCAGCGTTGAATCAGGGGAATCACCGCAGTACTTC. It translates to CSVESGESPQYF.

The V and J genes are TRBV12-3 or TRBV12-4 and TRBJ2-6; 7 bases agree with TRBD2. The J segment lost 4 bases and the V segment lost 8 bases, leaving 5 bases of the junction unmatched. The CDR3 has 14 residues. CDR3 residues: CASREVRGANVLTF. For the CDR3, the DNA is TGTGCCAGCCGGGAGGTGCGGGGGGCCAACGTCCTGACTTTC.

This clonotype was observed a handful of times. The V and J genes are TRBV11-2 and TRBJ1-1; 8 bases are shared with TRBD1. Germline V gives CDR1 SGHAT, CDR2 FQNNGV. This CDR3 is 17 amino acids long. Trimming removed 8 bases from V and 3 bases from J; junction bases left unmatched: 17. The CDR3 is CASRPRGRWNGDTEAFF. CDR3 nucleotide sequence: TGTGCCAGCCGCCCCAGGGGGCGATGGAATGGGGACACTGAAGCTTTCTTT.

This clonotype was detected many times. The chain combines TRBV6-1 with TRBJ1-1; 9 nucleotides match TRBD1. The V segment lost 8 bases and the J segment 5 bases; nucleotides outside the gene matches: 9. The germline V gene has CDR1 MNHNS and CDR2 SASEGT. The CDR3 spans 14 residues. The CDR3 loop is CASGPNRGLTEAFF. CDR3 sequence (DNA): TGTGCCAGCGGCCCGAACAGGGGGCTGACTGAAGCTTTCTTT.

This clonotype was picked up many times. V gene TRBV7-8 combines with J gene TRBJ1-5; 7 bases match TRBD1. The germline CDR1 and CDR2 sequences are SGHVS and FQNEAQ. J lost 5 bases, V lost 6 bases, and 13 bases had no gene match. CDR3 size: 16 residues. The DNA for the CDR3 is TGTGCCAGCAGTCCAGATATAGGGCAGGGGGATCAGCCCCAGCATTTT. Its protein product is CASSPDIGQGDQPQHF.

This clonotype was observed at least ten times. With a much larger clone just one base away, this may be a read error. This chain uses TRBV5-6 with TRBJ2-3; 7 bases are a match to TRBD2. Germline V gives CDR1 SGHDT, CDR2 YYEEEE. This CDR3 has 15 residues. With V trimmed by 2 bases and J by 0 bases, 3 bases remained unmatched. The CDR3 nucleotides are TGTGCCAGCAGCTTAGCGGGGACCAGCACAGATACGCAGTATTTT. This sequence encodes CASSLAGTSTDTQYF.

This clonotype was seen many times. The rearrangement uses TRBV28 and TRBJ2-5; D assignment may be TRBD1 or TRBD2 (5 bases each). Germline CDR1 MDHEN, CDR2 SYDVKM. V gave up 3 bases and J gave up 7 bases, with 9 bases separating them. The CDR3 is 12 amino acids. The CDR3 nucleotides read TGTGCCAGCAGTTTGGGACCCAGGACCCAGTACTTC. Translation gives CASSLGPRTQYF.

In this sample, this clonotype turned up a few times. V is TRBV12-3 or TRBV12-4 and J is TRBJ2-3; tentatively, D is TRBD1 (6 bases). This CDR3 is 15 amino acids long. The V end was cut by 2 bases, the J end by 4 bases, with 13 bases between. CDR3 in amino acids: CASSLQGQRADTQYF. The DNA of the CDR3 is TGTGCCAGCAGTTTACAGGGGCAGAGAGCAGATACGCAGTATTTT.

This clonotype was observed at least ten times. V usage is TRBV7-8 and J usage is TRBJ2-2, with D perhaps given as TRBD1 or TRBD2 (5 bases each). The CDR3 has 17 amino acids. CDR1 is SGHVS and CDR2 is FQNEAQ in the germline V gene. The V end lost 2 bases, the J end lost 1 base, and 14 bases lay between the germline ends. CDR3 sequence: CASSLSTGTVNTGELFF. The CDR3 DNA follows: TGTGCCAGCAGCTTATCCACCGGGACGGTGAACACCGGGGAGCTGTTTTTT.

This clonotype was recorded at least ten times. This sequence joins TRBV7-2 and TRBJ1-1; unclear D gene. This CDR3 is 14 amino acids long. Germline values: CDR1 SGHTA, CDR2 FQGNSA. The V and J ends lost 2 bases and 1 base respectively, with 8 bases between them. The CDR3, as DNA: TGTGCCAGCAGCTTATGGGCAGGGAACACTGAAGCTTTCTTT. It yields the protein CASSLWAGNTEAFF.

Only a few counts were recorded for this clonotype. V and J are TRBV3-1 and TRBJ2-3; D is undetermined. Germline V CDR1 and CDR2: LGHDT, YNNKEL (reference sequence). The CDR3 length is 15 residues. V was clipped by 3 bases and J by 0 bases, with 10 bases between them. CDR3 residues: CASSQAVGSTDTQYF. The CDR3 region has the DNA TGTGCCAGCAGCCAGGCGGTTGGGAGCACAGATACGCAGTATTTT.

In its sample, this clonotype was seen many times. The rearrangement uses TRBV6-2 or TRBV6-3 and TRBJ2-3; D ambiguous. The CDR3 consists of 14 residues. The V gene lost 5 bases and the J gene lost 5 bases, with 14 bases spanning the gap. Germline V CDR1 and CDR2: MNHEY, SVGEGT. CDR3 in amino acids: CASSPRTARDTQYF. As DNA, the CDR3 is TGTGCCAGCAGTCCCCGGACGGCCCGAGATACGCAGTATTTT.

This clonotype appeared a few times. The chain employs TRBV5-1 and TRBJ2-2; 7 bases fit TRBD1. V shed 5 bases, J shed 1 base, and the junction held 2 bases outside the gene matches. This CDR3 comprises 14 residues. The germline gives CDR1 SGHRS, CDR2 YFSETQ. The CDR3 is CASRTGLNTGELFF. The CDR3 DNA sequence: TGCGCCAGCAGGACAGGGCTGAACACCGGGGAGCTGTTTTTT.

This clonotype was seen at least ten times. The V call is TRBV7-2, the J call TRBJ1-3; D not certain. Trimming cost V 1 base and J 1 base, with 8 bases left between them. The CDR3 consists of 15 residues. Germline CDR1 and CDR2: SGHTA and FQGNSA. CDR3 DNA sequence: TGTGCCAGCAGCTTAGACAGTAATTCTGGAAACACCATATATTTT. Encoded protein: CASSLDSNSGNTIYF.

This clonotype came up many times. The V and J genes are TRBV12-3 or TRBV12-4 and TRBJ2-3; 7 bases match TRBD2. The CDR3 consists of 17 residues. With 5 bases clipped from V and 2 bases from J, the junction kept 13 bases outside the gene matches. The CDR3 bases are TGTGCCAGCAGTCTCCTAGGGGCTAGCGGACTCACAGATACGCAGTATTTT. It encodes CASSLLGASGLTDTQYF.

This clonotype was seen many times. The chain links TRBV7-2 to TRBJ2-7, with 8 bases aligning to TRBD2. Unmatched junction bases numbered 10, after V lost 1 base and J lost 2 bases. Germline CDR1 reads SGHTA; CDR2 reads FQGNSA. The CDR3 totals 17 residues. This CDR3 is CASSLVMAGGLTYEQYF. As DNA, the CDR3 is TGTGCCAGCAGCTTAGTTATGGCGGGGGGCCTTACCTACGAGCAGTACTTC.

Ten or more counts support this clonotype. This chain links TRBV20-1 with TRBJ2-5, with D possibly being TRBD2 (6 bases). CDR1 is DFQATT and CDR2 is SNEGSKA in the germline V gene (reference sequence). The CDR3 covers 11 residues. Trimming took off 5 bases at V and 5 bases at J, with 9 bases between the two ends. CDR3: CSALGRETQYF. The CDR3 nucleotides are TGCAGTGCTCTTGGGAGGGAGACCCAGTACTTC.

For this clonotype: A much larger clonotype is one base distant, so this may be a read error. The final CDR3 position lacks the conserved phenylalanine or tryptophan, pointing to a likely read error. The chain recombines TRBV20-1 with TRBJ1-5, with TRBD1 identical over 9 bases. V lost 5 bases, J lost 6 bases, and 8 bases stayed unmatched. CDR1 DFQATT and CDR2 SNEGSKA come from the germline V gene (reference sequence). The CDR3 spans 14 residues. The CDR3 region is CSAHGQGLTQPQHL. In nucleotides, the CDR3 is TGCAGTGCTCACGGACAGGGGTTGACTCAGCCCCAGCATTTG.

The V call is TRBV6-5, the J call TRBJ2-5; 9 nucleotides align to TRBD1. V trimming: 4 bases; J trimming: 7 bases; junction bases outside the gene matches: 7. CDR1 MNHEY and CDR2 SVGAGI come from the germline V gene. This CDR3 region has 14 residues. CDR3 amino acids: CASSLTGQGATQYF. The CDR3 DNA is TGTGCCAGCAGTTTAACGGGACAGGGCGCGACCCAGTACTTC.